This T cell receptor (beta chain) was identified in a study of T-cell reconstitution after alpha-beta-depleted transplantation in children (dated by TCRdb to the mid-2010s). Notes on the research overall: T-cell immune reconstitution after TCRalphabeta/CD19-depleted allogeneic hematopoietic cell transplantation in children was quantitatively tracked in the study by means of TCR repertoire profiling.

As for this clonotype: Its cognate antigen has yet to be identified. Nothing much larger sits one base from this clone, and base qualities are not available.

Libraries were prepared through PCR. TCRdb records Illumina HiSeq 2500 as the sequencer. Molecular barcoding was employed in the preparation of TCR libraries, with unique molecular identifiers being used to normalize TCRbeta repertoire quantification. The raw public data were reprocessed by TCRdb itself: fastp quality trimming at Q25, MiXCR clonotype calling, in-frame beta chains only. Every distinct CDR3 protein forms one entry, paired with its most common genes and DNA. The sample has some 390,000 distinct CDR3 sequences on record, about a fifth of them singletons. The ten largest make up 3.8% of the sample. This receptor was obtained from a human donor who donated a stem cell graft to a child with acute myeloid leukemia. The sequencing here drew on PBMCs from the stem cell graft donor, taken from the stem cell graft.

The encoded CDR3 is CASSGGRSNTEAFF. The nucleotide sequence is TGTGCCAGCAGTGGAGGGCGCAGTAACACTGAAGCTTTCTTT. The rearrangement combines TRBV25-1 with TRBJ1-1; the D gene assignment is ambiguous. Looking up the germline V gene yields CDR1 MGHDK and CDR2 SYGVNS. Including cysteine and phenylalanine, the CDR3 has 14 amino acids. The entry retains the CDR3 DNA only, 42 bases that are in frame from base 1. Trimming costs V 4 bases and J 2 bases, and their ends lie 11 bases apart.